One sample yielded the 14 T cell receptor beta chains listed below, sequenced in a study of regulatory T cells in long-lasting Graves disease. With iRepertoire HTBI primers and Arm-PCR of CDR3 regions, TCR beta libraries were built. TCRdb re-called the multiplex PCR reads through MiXCR, storing one row per CDR3 protein. The sample consists of about 430,000 distinct CDR3 sequences, over 14% of them appearing once. Regarding time point: newly diagnosed GD, antithyroid drugs for less than 3 months. Generation of the TCR library employed RNA extracted from PBMCs. This sample was shared with a second study, whose subject was T cells in Graves' hyperthyroidism and ophthalmopathy.

Sequences were derived from peripheral blood mononuclear cells (PBMCs), sampled at new diagnosis, from a patient treated with antithyroid drugs. Receptor source: a woman between 40 and 50 years old with Graves disease.

The chain is built from TRBV7-3 and TRBJ2-2; D may be TRBD1 (5 bases). This CDR3 region has 14 residues. Germline values: CDR1 SGHTA, CDR2 FQGTGA. Trimming removed 4 bases at V and 2 bases at J, with 8 bases between. Written as DNA, the CDR3 is TGTGCCAGCAGCTGGGGCCATAACACCGGGGAGCTGTTTTTT. The encoded protein is CASSWGHNTGELFF.

The V gene is TRBV20-1, the J gene TRBJ2-7; D ambiguous. Trimming left V 5 bases short and J 2 bases short, with 7 bases between. The CDR3 has 11 residues. The germline CDR1 and CDR2 sequences are DFQATT and SNEGSKA (reference sequence). The DNA for the CDR3 is TGCAGTGCTTCCGCCGCCTACGAGCAGTACTTC. As protein: CSASAAYEQYF.

This clonotype was seen only a few times. This chain links TRBV27 with TRBJ2-2, with D unresolved. There are 13 residues in the CDR3. In germline, CDR1 is MNHEY, CDR2 SMNVEV (reference sequence). Between the trimmed V and J ends, which lost 6 bases and 4 bases, there was a span of 9 bases. CDR3 protein: CASSAVSTGELFF. In DNA form, the CDR3 reads TGTGCCAGCAGCGCAGTGAGCACCGGGGAGCTGTTTTTT.

This sequence joins TRBV28 and TRBJ2-7; possibly TRBD1 for D (5 bases). This CDR3 contains 14 residues. V lost 7 bases to trimming and J lost 6 bases, with 19 bases between them. Germline V gene sequence: CDR1 MDHEN, CDR2 SYDVKM. In DNA, the CDR3 is TGTGCCAGCATTCGACAGCAGCTTCGCGGCGAGCAGTACTTC. Encoded protein: CASIRQQLRGEQYF.

The gene calls are TRBV19 and TRBJ2-5; D might be TRBD1 or TRBD2, each matching 6 bases. TRBJ2-1 explains the end of the DNA better; the J call may be wrong. The CDR3 has 13 amino acids. Germline-derived CDR1 and CDR2 are LNHDA and SQIVND (reference sequence). Here the CDR3 DNA reads TGTGCCAGTAGCTCCCGGGGGCATCCTGAGCAGTTCTTC. It specifies CASSSRGHPEQFF.

The rearrangement uses TRBV7-2 and TRBJ2-7; D gene ambiguous. The germline CDR1 and CDR2 sequences are SGHTA and FQGNSA. The V end was cut by 1 base, the J end by 1 base, with 11 bases between. The CDR3 runs 15 residues. CDR3 coding DNA: TGTGCCAGCAGCTTAGATTGGGCGTCTTCCTACGAGCAGTACTTC. Residues: CASSLDWASSYEQYF.

The chain employs TRBV9 and TRBJ2-5, with D perhaps given as TRBD1 or TRBD2 (5 bases each). This CDR3 has 15 residues. Germline V lookup: CDR1 SGDLS, CDR2 YYNGEE. V lost 3 bases and J lost 4, with 16 bases in between. The CDR3 protein is CASSGGGAGGETQYF. For the CDR3, the DNA is TGTGCCAGCAGCGGTGGGGGAGCAGGAGGAGAGACCCAGTACTTC.

Concerning this clonotype: A single base separates this from a much larger clone, so it may be a read error. This sequence joins TRBV19 and TRBJ2-2, with TRBD2 identical over 7 bases. V was pared by 10 bases and J by 9 bases, with 11 bases of the junction left unmatched. This CDR3 is 13 amino acids long. Germline V gene sequence: CDR1 LNHDA, CDR2 SQIVND (reference sequence). CDR3 DNA: TGTGCCACCGACTTCGGGAGGACCAGGGAGCTGTTTTTT. Its translation is CATDFGRTRELFF.

This clonotype was detected many times. CDR3 DNA sequence: TGTGCCACCAGTGATTCCCGACTAGCGGGAGGGAACTCCTACAATGAGCAGTTCTTC. Its protein is CATSDSRLAGGNSYNEQFF. The rearrangement links TRBV24-1 to TRBJ2-1, with 14 bases fitting TRBD2. There are 19 residues in the CDR3. Germline lookup yields CDR1 KGHDR and CDR2 SFDVKD. With V trimmed by 2 bases and J by 0 bases, 5 bases remained unmatched.

The chain uses TRBV9 and TRBJ2-7, with 12 bases that match TRBD1. Losses at the gene ends were 4 bases for V and 4 bases for J; bases not matched to a gene: 6. Germline CDR1 reads SGDLS; CDR2 reads YYNGEE. This CDR3 contains 15 residues. Here the CDR3 DNA reads TGTGCCAGCAGCAGCGGGACAGGGGGCAGATACGAGCAGTACTTC. Translation gives CASSSGTGGRYEQYF.

At least ten counts were recorded for this clonotype. The chain's CDR3 is CSARLSGPTDTQYF. Here the CDR3 DNA reads TGCAGTGCTAGACTTAGCGGGCCCACAGATACGCAGTATTTT. J is TRBJ2-3 and V is TRBV20-1; TRBD2 matches at 7 bases. This CDR3 has 14 residues. Germline V CDR1 and CDR2: DFQATT, SNEGSKA (reference sequence). V shed 2 bases and J 2 bases; nucleotides not matched to a gene: 4.

The table lists this clonotype with a count of one. A junction end diverges from the germline sequence, so it may reflect a read error. The rearrangement uses TRBV12-5 and TRBJ2-1; D is unresolved. CDR1 and CDR2 from the germline V gene are LGHNT and FRNRAP. The CDR3 spans 17 residues. This CDR3 reads CVSGLSTRLPGDNEQFF. In DNA form, the CDR3 reads TGTGTTAGTGGTCTGAGCACGCGGCTCCCAGGCGACAATGAGCAGTTCTTC. The whole variable domain, filled in from reference TRBV12-5 and TRBJ2-1, reads DARVTQTPRHKVTEMGQEVTMRCQPILGHNTVFWYRQTMMQGLELLAYFRNRAPLDDSGMPKDRFSAEMPDATLATLKIQPSEPRDSAVYFCVSGLSTRLPGDNEQFFGPGTRLTVL.

In its sample, this clonotype was seen many times. The V call is TRBV28, the J call TRBJ2-7, with TRBD1 matching over 7 bases. The junction had 12 bases not matched to a gene; V was cut back by 6 bases and J by 7 bases. There are 14 residues in the CDR3. CDR1 is MDHEN, CDR2 SYDVKM, per germline. The chain's CDR3 is CASRSPQGINEQYF. CDR3 DNA: TGTGCCAGCAGGAGCCCACAGGGGATTAATGAGCAGTACTTC.

In its sample, this clonotype was seen many times. J is TRBJ1-2 and V is TRBV12-3 or TRBV12-4, with 7 bases aligning to TRBD1. CDR3 length: 13 amino acids. The V gene end was trimmed by 9 bases and the J gene end by 6 bases; junction bases not matched to a gene: 10. CDR3 bases: TGTGCCAGTACATCACAGGGGCCCGATGGCTACACCTTC. Residues: CASTSQGPDGYTF.